This T cell receptor (beta chain) was identified during a study of blood T cell repertoires in COVID-19. Across the whole study: Collection of acute and convalescent COVID-19 samples took place in the United States, Italy and Spain.

Germline assignment: CDR1 SGHRS and CDR2 YFSETQ. The CDR3 runs 15 residues. V shed 0 bases, J shed 4 bases, and the junction held 2 bases outside the gene matches. Study processing details: Reference gene primer amplification yielded estimated nucleated cell counts. The repertoire was sequenced with immunoSEQ multiplex PCR; TCRdb's copy has only in-frame clones and lacks some. D and trimming come from the DNA, and the V and J calls and clone size come from that table. The table includes roughly 250,000 clones, roughly four fifths detected once. This clone was counted between two and nine times. The source is a woman aged 80 or over with acute or convalescent COVID-19. The rearrangement joins TRBV5-1 to TRBJ2-3; 10 bases are shared with TRBD1. The sequencing sample was made of peripheral blood. CDR3 region: CASSLGQGAPDTQYF. DNA of the CDR3: TGCGCCAGCAGCTTGGGACAGGGGGCCCCAGATACGCAGTATTTT. Full variable domain (remainder filled in from reference TRBV5-1 and TRBJ2-3): KAGVTQTPRYLIKTRGQQVTLSCSPISGHRSVSWYQQTPGQGLQFLFEYFSETQRNKGNFPGRFSGRQFSNSRSEMNVSTLELGDSALYLCASSLGQGAPDTQYFGPGTRLTVL.